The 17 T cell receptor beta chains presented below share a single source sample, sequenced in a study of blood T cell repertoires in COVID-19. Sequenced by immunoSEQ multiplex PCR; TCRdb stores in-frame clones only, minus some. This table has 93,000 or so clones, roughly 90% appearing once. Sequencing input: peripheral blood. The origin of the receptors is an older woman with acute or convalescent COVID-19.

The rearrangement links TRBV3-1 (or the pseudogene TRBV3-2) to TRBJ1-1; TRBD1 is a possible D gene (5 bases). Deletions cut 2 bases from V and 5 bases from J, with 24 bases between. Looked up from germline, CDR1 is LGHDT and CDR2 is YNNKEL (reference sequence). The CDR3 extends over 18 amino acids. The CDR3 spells CASSQLWGSQAGWTEAFF. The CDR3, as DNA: TGTGCCAGCAGCCAACTTTGGGGCTCTCAGGCGGGGTGGACTGAAGCTTTCTTT.

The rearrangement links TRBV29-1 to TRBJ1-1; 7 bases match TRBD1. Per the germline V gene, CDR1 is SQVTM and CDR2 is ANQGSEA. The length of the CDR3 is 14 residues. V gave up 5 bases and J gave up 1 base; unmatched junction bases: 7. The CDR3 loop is CSVTPRGANTEAFF. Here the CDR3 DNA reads TGCAGCGTTACACCCAGGGGGGCGAACACTGAAGCTTTCTTT.

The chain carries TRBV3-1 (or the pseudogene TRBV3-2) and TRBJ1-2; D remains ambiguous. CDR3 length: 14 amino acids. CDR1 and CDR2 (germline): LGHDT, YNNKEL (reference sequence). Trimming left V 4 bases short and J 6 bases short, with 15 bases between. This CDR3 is CASSLWAGWNGYTF. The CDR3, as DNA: TGTGCCAGCAGCCTCTGGGCAGGTTGGAATGGCTACACCTTC.

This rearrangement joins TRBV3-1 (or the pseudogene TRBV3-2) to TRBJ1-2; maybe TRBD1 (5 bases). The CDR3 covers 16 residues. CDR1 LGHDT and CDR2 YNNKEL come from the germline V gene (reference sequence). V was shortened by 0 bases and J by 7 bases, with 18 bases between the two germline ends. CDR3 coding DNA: TGTGCCAGCAGCCAAGAATGGGTCAGGGCCCGGGCTGGCTACACCTTC. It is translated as CASSQEWVRARAGYTF.

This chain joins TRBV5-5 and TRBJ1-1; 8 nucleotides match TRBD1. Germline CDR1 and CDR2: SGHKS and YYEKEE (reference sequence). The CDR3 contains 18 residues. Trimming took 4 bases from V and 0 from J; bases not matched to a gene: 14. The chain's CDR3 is CASSPRQGREALNTEAFF. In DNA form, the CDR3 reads TGTGCCAGCAGCCCTCGACAGGGGAGGGAAGCATTGAACACTGAAGCTTTCTTT.

CDR3 loop: CASSQGQGATTEAFF. The CDR3 coding sequence is TGTGCCAGCAGCCAAGGACAGGGGGCGACCACGGAAGCTTTCTTT. This chain links TRBV3-1 (or the pseudogene TRBV3-2) with TRBJ1-1; 10 nucleotides line up with TRBD1. The CDR3 has 15 residues. Losses at the gene ends were 1 base for V and 8 bases for J; bases not matched to a gene: 7. Germline lookup yields CDR1 LGHDT and CDR2 YNNKEL (reference sequence).

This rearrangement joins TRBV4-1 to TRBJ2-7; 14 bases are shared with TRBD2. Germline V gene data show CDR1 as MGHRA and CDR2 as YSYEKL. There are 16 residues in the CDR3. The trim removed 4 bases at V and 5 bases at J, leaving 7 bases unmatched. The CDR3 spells CASSRVGGLAGDEQYF. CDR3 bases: TGCGCCAGCAGCCGGGTGGGGGGACTAGCGGGAGACGAGCAGTACTTC.

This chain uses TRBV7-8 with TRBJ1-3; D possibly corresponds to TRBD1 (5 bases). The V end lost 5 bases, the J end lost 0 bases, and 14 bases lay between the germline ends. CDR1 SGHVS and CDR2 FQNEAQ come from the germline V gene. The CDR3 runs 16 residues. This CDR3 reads CASSPLGLTSGNTIYF. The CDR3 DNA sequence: TGTGCCAGCAGCCCTTTGGGGCTAACCTCTGGAAACACCATATATTTT. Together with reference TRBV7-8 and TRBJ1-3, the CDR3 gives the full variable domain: GAGVSQSPRYKVAKRGQDVALRCDPISGHVSLFWYQQALGQGPEFLTYFQNEAQLDKSGLPSDRFFAERPEGSVSTLKIQRTQQEDSAVYLCASSPLGLTSGNTIYFGEGSWLTVV.

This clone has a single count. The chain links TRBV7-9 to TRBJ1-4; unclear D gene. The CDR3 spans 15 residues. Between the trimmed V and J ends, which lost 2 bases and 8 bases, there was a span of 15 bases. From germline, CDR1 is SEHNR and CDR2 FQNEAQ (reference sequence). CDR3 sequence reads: CASSLSVAPNEKLFF. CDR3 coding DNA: TGTGCCAGCAGCTTATCCGTGGCCCCGAACGAAAAACTGTTTTTT.

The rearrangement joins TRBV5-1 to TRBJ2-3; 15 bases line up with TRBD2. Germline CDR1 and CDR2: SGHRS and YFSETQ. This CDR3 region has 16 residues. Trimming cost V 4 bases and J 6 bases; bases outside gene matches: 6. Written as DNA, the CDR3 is TGCGCCAGCAGCGGCGGACTAGCGGGAGGGCCCGATACGCAGTATTTT. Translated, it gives CASSGGLAGGPDTQYF.

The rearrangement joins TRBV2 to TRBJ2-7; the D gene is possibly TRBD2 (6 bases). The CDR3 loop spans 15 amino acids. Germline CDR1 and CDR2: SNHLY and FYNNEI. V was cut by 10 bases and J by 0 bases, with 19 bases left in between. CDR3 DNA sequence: TGTGCCACACAAGGGGAGCGGGTAAGCTCCTACGAGCAGTACGTC. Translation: CATQGERVSSYEQYV.

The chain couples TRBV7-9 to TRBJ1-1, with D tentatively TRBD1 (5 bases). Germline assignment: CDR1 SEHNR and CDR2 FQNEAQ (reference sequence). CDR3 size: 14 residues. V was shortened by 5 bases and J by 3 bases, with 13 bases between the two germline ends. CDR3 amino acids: CASSRSGGDTEAFF. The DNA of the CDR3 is TGTGCCAGCAGCCGTAGTGGGGGGGACACTGAAGCTTTCTTT.

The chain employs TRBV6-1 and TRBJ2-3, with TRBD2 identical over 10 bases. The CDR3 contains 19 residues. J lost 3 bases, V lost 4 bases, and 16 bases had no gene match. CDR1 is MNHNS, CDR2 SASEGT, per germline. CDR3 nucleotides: TGTGCCAGCAGTGTGAAGCCACTTAGCGGGAGGAGAAGGACAGATACGCAGTATTTT. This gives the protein CASSVKPLSGRRRTDTQYF.

The CDR3 sequence is CASSYTEDEQFF. The CDR3 region has the DNA TGTGCCAGCAGTTACACGGAGGATGAGCAGTTCTTC. The chain is built from TRBV6-2 or TRBV6-3 and TRBJ2-1, with D perhaps TRBD2 (5 bases). This CDR3 is 12 amino acids long. Trimming removed 2 bases at V and 8 bases at J, with 7 bases between. Germline V gene data show CDR1 as MNHEY and CDR2 as SVGEGT.

CDR3 protein: CASIDGGLTGELFF. The CDR3, as DNA: TGTGCCAGCATCGATGGAGGGCTCACCGGGGAGCTGTTTTTT. The J gene is TRBJ2-2, the V gene TRBV28; TRBD2 is a possible D gene (6 bases). From germline, CDR1 is MDHEN and CDR2 SYDVKM. Trimming took 7 bases from V and 4 from J, leaving 13 bases between them. The CDR3 contains 14 residues.

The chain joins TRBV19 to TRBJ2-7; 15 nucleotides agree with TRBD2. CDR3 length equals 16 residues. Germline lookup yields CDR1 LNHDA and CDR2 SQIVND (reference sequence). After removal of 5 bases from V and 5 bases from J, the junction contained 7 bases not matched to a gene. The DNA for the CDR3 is TGTGCCAGTAGTCCGAGGACTAGCGGGAGGGCCGACGAGCAGTACTTC. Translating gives CASSPRTSGRADEQYF.

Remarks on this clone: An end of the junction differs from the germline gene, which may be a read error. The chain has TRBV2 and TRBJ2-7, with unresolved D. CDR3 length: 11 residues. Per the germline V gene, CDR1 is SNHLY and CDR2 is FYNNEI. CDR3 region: CASSPSHEQYF. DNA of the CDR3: TGTGCCAGCAGTCCCTCCCACGAGCAGTACTTC.